This T cell receptor beta chain appears in the sequencing data of a study of cytomegalovirus exposure and HLA in healthy donors. CDR1 is MNHEY, CDR2 SMNVEV, per germline (reference sequence). The CDR3 runs 15 residues. V lost 7 bases, J lost 9 bases, and 11 bases stayed unmatched. The study ran its PCR with 60 Vbeta and 13 Jbeta primers. The authors' processing: In a later analysis, of approximately 81 million unique beta chains, approximately 10 million appeared in at least two donors. TCRdb keeps only in-frame clones here, not all; method: immunoSEQ multiplex PCR. The D gene and trimming were derived from the DNA, and the V and J assignments and clone size from that table. The sample records roughly 130,000 clones, 55% to 75% being singletons.

This sequence was found in a young man in good health and CMV-seropositive. The specimen was PBMCs. The chain links TRBV27 to TRBJ2-2; 10 positions match TRBD2. CDR3 DNA sequence: TGTGCCAGCACCCCGGGAGCGGGAGGGGGCCGGGAGCTGTTTTTT. Protein: CASTPGAGGGRELFF.